What follows are 10 T cell receptor beta chains derived from one specimen sequenced in a study of regulatory T cells in long-lasting Graves disease. Specified time point: persistent/refractory GD, antithyroid drugs over 5 years with positive TRAb. There was RNA extracted from PBMCs, and the TCR library was made from it. Assembly of TCR beta libraries relied on iRepertoire HTBI primers together with Arm-PCR of CDR3 regions. TCRdb itself ran the multiplex PCR reads through MiXCR, one entry per CDR3 protein. Among 300,000 or so distinct CDR3 sequences listed, about 20% were seen once. Sequenced here: peripheral blood mononuclear cells (PBMCs), sampled when the disease was refractory, from a patient treated with antithyroid drugs. The receptors stem from a female donor with Graves disease.

This clonotype was found many times. The chain joins TRBV29-1 to TRBJ2-5, with 14 bases aligning to TRBD2. The germline V gene has CDR1 SQVTM and CDR2 ANQGSEA. The CDR3 spans 16 residues. Trimming cost V 4 bases and J 5 bases; bases outside gene matches: 9. The CDR3 here is CSVGRGTSGGGETQYF. The DNA for the CDR3 is TGCAGCGTTGGGAGGGGGACTAGCGGGGGAGGTGAGACCCAGTACTTC.

This clonotype was recorded at least ten times. V gene TRBV7-8 combines with J gene TRBJ2-5, with D hard to call. Germline V gives CDR1 SGHVS, CDR2 FQNEAQ. The CDR3 is 12 amino acids. The V gene lost 3 bases and the J gene lost 4 bases, with 6 bases spanning the gap. CDR3 bases: TGTGCCAGCAGCTTCGATGTAGAGACCCAGTACTTC. It translates to CASSFDVETQYF.

This clonotype was counted a few times. V and J are TRBV6-1 and TRBJ1-5, with D perhaps TRBD1 (6 bases). From germline, CDR1 is MNHNS and CDR2 SASEGT. The CDR3 is 17 amino acids. Between the trimmed V and J ends, which lost 7 bases and 5 bases, there was a span of 24 bases. CDR3 nucleotides: TGTGCCAGCACCGGGGGGCTGGGCGCGAGGGTGGATCAGCCCCAGCATTTT. The encoded protein is CASTGGLGARVDQPQHF.

Ten or more counts support this clonotype. The rearrangement links TRBV6-1 to TRBJ1-5; D not certain. Looked up from germline, CDR1 is MNHNS and CDR2 is SASEGT. The CDR3 extends over 12 amino acids. Trimming shortened V by 6 bases and J by 5 bases, and 8 bases separated the two germline ends. In DNA form, the CDR3 reads TGTGCCAGCAGCGTACCGGATCAGCCCCAGCATTTT. Encoded protein: CASSVPDQPQHF.

This clonotype was found many times. The chain has TRBV11-2 and TRBJ1-5; no firm D call. V was trimmed by 5 bases and J by 0 bases, leaving 11 bases between them. The germline CDR1 and CDR2 sequences are SGHAT and FQNNGV. CDR3 length: 15 residues. In DNA, the CDR3 is TGTGCCAGCAGCCCCTCAGCTTATAGCAATCAGCCCCAGCATTTT. Its protein is CASSPSAYSNQPQHF.

This clonotype has a single count. J is TRBJ2-4 and V is TRBV4-1; perhaps TRBD2 as D (6 bases). Germline V gene sequence: CDR1 MGHRA, CDR2 YSYEKL. The CDR3 loop spans 16 amino acids. Trimming took off 2 bases at V and 2 bases at J, with 13 bases between the two ends. This chain's CDR3 is CASSQPIADPKNIQYF. In nucleotides, the CDR3 is TGCGCCAGCAGCCAACCCATAGCGGATCCCAAAAACATTCAGTACTTC.

J is TRBJ2-7 and V is TRBV7-8; D unresolved. V lost 2 bases and J 1 base, leaving 3 bases between the germline ends. CDR3 length equals 12 residues. Looked up from germline, CDR1 is SGHVS and CDR2 is FQNEAQ. The CDR3 sequence is CASSLKSYEQYF. The DNA of the CDR3 is TGTGCCAGCAGCTTAAAGTCCTACGAGCAGTACTTC.

With respect to this clonotype: A read error may explain this, as a much larger clone is one base away. This chain connects TRBV11-2 to TRBJ2-7, with 7 nucleotides matching TRBD1. CDR1 is SGHAT and CDR2 is FQNNGV in the germline V gene. The CDR3 spans 15 residues. In DNA form, the CDR3 reads TGTGCCAGCGGCTTATACAGGGGCTTTTCCTACGAGCAGTACTTC. It yields the protein CASGLYRGFSYEQYF.

This clonotype was picked up many times. V usage is TRBV2 and J usage is TRBJ2-1, with a tentative D call TRBD2 (5 bases). Trimming removed 3 bases at V and 0 bases at J, with 12 bases between. The CDR3 extends over 16 amino acids. Germline values: CDR1 SNHLY, CDR2 FYNNEI. CDR3 amino acids: CASSDIGVLSYNEQFF. In nucleotides, the CDR3 is TGTGCCAGCAGTGATATCGGGGTACTCTCCTACAATGAGCAGTTCTTC.

This clonotype was seen at least ten times. V usage is TRBV10-3 and J usage is TRBJ1-2; TRBD1 matches at 7 bases. Germline lookup yields CDR1 ENHRY and CDR2 SYGVKD. The CDR3 has 13 residues. Trimming cost V 6 bases and J 2 bases; bases outside gene matches: 3. CDR3 amino acids: CAISGTENYGYTF. CDR3 coding DNA: TGTGCCATCAGCGGGACAGAGAACTATGGCTACACCTTC.